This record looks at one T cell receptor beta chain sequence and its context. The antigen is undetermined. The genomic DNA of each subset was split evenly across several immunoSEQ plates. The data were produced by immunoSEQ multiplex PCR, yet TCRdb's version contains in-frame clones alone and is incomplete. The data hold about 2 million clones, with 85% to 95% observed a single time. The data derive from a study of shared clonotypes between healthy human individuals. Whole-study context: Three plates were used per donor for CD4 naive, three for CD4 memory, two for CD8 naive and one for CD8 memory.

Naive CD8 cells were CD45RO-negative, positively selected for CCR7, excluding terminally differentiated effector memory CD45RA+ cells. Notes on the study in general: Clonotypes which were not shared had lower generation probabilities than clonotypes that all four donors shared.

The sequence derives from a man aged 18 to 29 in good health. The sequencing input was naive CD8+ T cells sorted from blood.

Here the CDR3 DNA reads TGTGCCAGCAGTTTGACAGGGGGCAATTGGGTCAATCAGCCCCAGCATTTT. This sequence encodes CASSLTGGNWVNQPQHF. V gene TRBV28 combines with J gene TRBJ1-5; TRBD1 aligns across 10 bases. The CDR3 loop spans 17 amino acids. With V trimmed by 3 bases and J by 3 bases, 8 bases remained unmatched. Germline V gene sequence: CDR1 MDHEN, CDR2 SYDVKM. Combining the CDR3 with reference TRBV28 and TRBJ1-5 gives the whole variable domain DVKVTQSSRYLVKRTGEKVFLECVQDMDHENMFWYRQDPGLGLRLIYFSYDVKMKEKGDIPEGYSVSREKKERFSLILESASTNQTSMYLCASSLTGGNWVNQPQHFGDGTRLSIL.